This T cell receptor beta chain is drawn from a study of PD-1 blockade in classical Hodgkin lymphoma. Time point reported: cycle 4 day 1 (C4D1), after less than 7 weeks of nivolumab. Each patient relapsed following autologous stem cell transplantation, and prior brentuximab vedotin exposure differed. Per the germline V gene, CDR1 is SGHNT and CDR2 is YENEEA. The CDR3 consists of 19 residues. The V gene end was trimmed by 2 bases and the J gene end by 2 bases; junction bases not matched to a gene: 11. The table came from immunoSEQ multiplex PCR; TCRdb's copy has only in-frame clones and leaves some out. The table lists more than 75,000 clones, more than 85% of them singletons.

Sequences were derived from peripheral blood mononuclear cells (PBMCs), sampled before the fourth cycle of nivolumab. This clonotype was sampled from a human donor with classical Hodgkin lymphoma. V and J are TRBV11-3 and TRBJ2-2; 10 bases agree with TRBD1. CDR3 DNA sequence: TGTGCCAGCAGCTTACTGGGTATGGGACAGGGGCCAAACACCGGGGAGCTGTTTTTT. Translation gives CASSLLGMGQGPNTGELFF.